The rows below give T cell receptor beta chains drawn from one sample of a study of CD8+ T cells in alopecia areata. Generated by immunoSEQ multiplex PCR, the TCRdb table keeps only in-frame clones and is missing some. Among more than 110,000 clones listed, roughly 53% were seen once. The source material was CD4+ T cells sorted from blood, sampled at week 0. The receptors were sampled from a human donor with alopecia areata. The CDR3 runs from the conserved cysteine through the conserved F or W. A D gene is named only where the DNA matches it firmly. Rows may omit the clone size; those that give it use once, few, many or a size class.

TRBV7-9,NA,14,NA,TRBJ1-2,CASSSSLGGYGYTF,TGTGCCAGCAGCTCCTCATTGGGGGGCTATGGCTACACCTTC
TRBV15,NA,13,NA,TRBJ1-6,CATSWDFNSPLHF,TGTGCCACCAGCTGGGACTTCAATTCACCCCTCCACTTT
TRBV4-3,once,17,NA,TRBJ1-2,CASSQDTQPLGADGYTF,TGCGCCAGCAGCCAAGATACGCAACCCCTGGGGGCCGATGGCTACACCTTC
TRBV29-1,NA,12,NA,TRBJ1-2,CSRTPDRNGYTF,TGCAGCCGTACCCCTGACAGGAACGGCTACACCTTC
TRBV29-1,few,12,NA,TRBJ2-5,CSVGGSRETQYF,TGCAGCGTTGGGGGTAGCCGAGAGACCCAGTACTTC
TRBV6-1,NA,17,NA,TRBJ2-7,CASSEPSGGTGVYEQYF,TGTGCCAGCAGTGAACCTAGCGGAGGGACAGGAGTCTACGAGCAGTACTTC
TRBV18,NA,15,NA,TRBJ1-2,CASSPEGQVNYGYTF,TGTGCCAGCTCACCGGAAGGACAAGTTAACTATGGCTACACCTTC
TRBV9,few,15,NA,TRBJ2-1,CASSVAGLSYNEQFF,TGTGCCAGCAGCGTGGCGGGTCTCTCCTACAATGAGCAGTTCTTC
TRBV7-2,NA,14,NA,TRBJ2-4,CASSSSGPGNIQYF,TGTGCCAGCAGCTCGTCGGGGCCGGGAAACATTCAGTACTTC
TRBV15,NA,15,NA,TRBJ1-3,CATSRPEGSGNTIYF,TGTGCCACCAGCAGACCCGAGGGGTCTGGAAACACCATATATTTT
TRBV11-3,NA,14,NA,TRBJ2-5,CASSLRRFRETQYF,TGTGCCAGCAGCTTACGTAGGTTCCGGGAGACCCAGTACTTC
TRBV4-1,NA,14,TRBD1,TRBJ2-1,CASSLRTGGNEQFF,TGCGCCAGCAGCCTTCGGACAGGGGGCAATGAGCAGTTCTTC
TRBV29-1,NA,15,TRBD1,TRBJ1-5,CSVRRDSDVGGTQHF,TGCAGCGTTAGAAGGGACAGCGACGTTGGGGGGACCCAGCATTTT
TRBV5-1,NA,17,TRBD1,TRBJ2-4,CASSLYTGETTKNIQYF,TGCGCCAGCAGCTTGTATACAGGGGAGACGACCAAAAACATTCAGTACTTC
TRBV30,NA,14,TRBD1,TRBJ1-5,CAWSVRTGGQPQHF,TGTGCCTGGAGTGTACGGACAGGGGGGCAGCCCCAGCATTTT
TRBV25-1,NA,15,TRBD1,TRBJ1-2,CASSNRDRGSYGYTF,TGTGCCAGCAGTAATAGGGACAGGGGGTCCTATGGCTACACCTTC
TRBV4-1,NA,15,NA,TRBJ2-5,CASSQGRGPQETQYF,TGCGCCAGCAGCCAAGGTCGGGGCCCTCAAGAGACCCAGTACTTC
TRBV5-1,few,15,NA,TRBJ2-6,CASSDDRAGANVLTF,TGCGCCAGCAGCGATGACAGAGCCGGGGCCAACGTCCTGACTTTC
TRBV30,once,13,TRBD1,TRBJ2-5,CAWSYRGRETQYF,TGTGCCTGGAGTTACAGGGGGAGGGAGACCCAGTACTTC
TRBV4-2,NA,18,NA,TRBJ1-5,CASSQEVFGVIRNQPQHF,TGTGCCAGCAGCCAAGAGGTTTTTGGGGTAATCCGCAATCAGCCCCAGCATTTT
TRBV28,NA,13,NA,TRBJ2-2,CASSLQAPGELFF,TGTGCCAGCAGTTTACAGGCCCCCGGGGAGCTGTTTTTT
TRBV29-1,few,13,NA,TRBJ2-5,CSVEVGQRETQYF,TGCAGCGTTGAGGTGGGCCAGAGGGAGACCCAGTACTTC
TRBV7-9,few,14,NA,TRBJ1-2,CASSTGPSNYGYTF,TGTGCCAGCAGCACCGGGCCTTCTAACTATGGCTACACCTTC
TRBV7-2,NA,17,TRBD2,TRBJ2-3,CASSTGLAGGVTDTQYF,TGTGCCAGCAGCACCGGACTAGCGGGGGGGGTTACAGATACGCAGTATTTT
TRBV29-1,NA,14,NA,TRBJ2-1,CSVGRGSSYNEQFF,TGCAGCGTTGGACGGGGTAGCTCCTACAATGAGCAGTTCTTC
TRBV14,NA,13,NA,TRBJ2-7,CASSQDWVREQYF,TGTGCCAGCAGCCAAGATTGGGTTCGCGAGCAGTACTTC
TRBV9,NA,13,NA,TRBJ2-3,CASSVGHPDRQYF,TGTGCCAGCAGCGTAGGGCACCCCGACCGGCAGTATTTT
TRBV30,NA,14,NA,TRBJ1-1,CAWARGGSRTEAFF,TGTGCCTGGGCTCGTGGGGGCTCGAGGACTGAAGCTTTCTTT
TRBV7-2,few,15,NA,TRBJ2-2,CASSSQRGQVSELFF,TGTGCCAGCAGCTCCCAAAGGGGTCAGGTTTCAGAGCTGTTTTTT
TRBV2,NA,11,NA,TRBJ1-5,CASSPGQPQHF,TGTGCCAGCAGTCCAGGTCAGCCCCAGCATTTT
TRBV7-2,NA,15,NA,TRBJ1-6,CASSPESGGNSPLHF,TGTGCCAGCAGCCCAGAGTCGGGGGGTAATTCACCCCTCCACTTT
TRBV7-2,few,16,NA,TRBJ2-5,CASTNGGGARPETQYF,TGTGCCAGCACCAATGGAGGGGGGGCCCGTCCTGAGACCCAGTACTTC
TRBV2,NA,13,NA,TRBJ1-5,CASSEETNQPQHF,TGTGCCAGCAGTGAAGAGACCAATCAGCCCCAGCATTTT
TRBV25-1,NA,11,NA,TRBJ2-7,CASSAYYEQYF,TGTGCCAGCAGTGCGTACTACGAGCAGTACTTC
TRBV7-2,NA,15,NA,TRBJ2-5,CASRPRGGAGETQYF,TGTGCCAGCAGACCAAGGGGGGGCGCGGGAGAGACCCAGTACTTC